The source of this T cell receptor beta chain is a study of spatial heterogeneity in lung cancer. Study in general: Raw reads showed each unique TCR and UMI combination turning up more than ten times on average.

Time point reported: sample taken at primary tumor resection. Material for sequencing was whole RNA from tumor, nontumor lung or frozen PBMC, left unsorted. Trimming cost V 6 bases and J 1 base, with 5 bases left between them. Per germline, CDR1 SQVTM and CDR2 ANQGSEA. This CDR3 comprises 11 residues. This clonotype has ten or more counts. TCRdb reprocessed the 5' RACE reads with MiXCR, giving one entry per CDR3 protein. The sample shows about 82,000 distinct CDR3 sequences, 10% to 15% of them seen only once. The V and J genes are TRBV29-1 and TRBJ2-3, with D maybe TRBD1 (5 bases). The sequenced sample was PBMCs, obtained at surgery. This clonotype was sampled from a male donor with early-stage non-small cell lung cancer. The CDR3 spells CSVRGTDTQYF. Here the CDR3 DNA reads TGCAGCGTCAGGGGCACAGATACGCAGTATTTT.